This entry is about one T cell receptor beta chain. This sample was included in a study of shared clonotypes between healthy human individuals. In germline, CDR1 is SGHAT, CDR2 FQDESV (reference sequence). The CDR3 is 15 amino acids. Deletions cut 2 bases from V and 0 bases from J, with 9 bases between. Clones were sequenced by immunoSEQ multiplex PCR, and TCRdb holds only the in-frame ones, with some missing. Here the sample spans roughly 500,000 clones, approximately 82% being singletons. This receptor was obtained from a woman between 35 and 50 years old in good health. Some clones in this sample may be carry-over from other donors' samples. The chain joins TRBV11-1 to TRBJ2-3; a weak D match, TRBD2 (6 bases). Sequencing was performed on PBMCs. CDR3: CASSLMLASTDTQYF. The CDR3 DNA reads TGTGCCAGCAGCTTAATGCTAGCGAGCACAGATACGCAGTATTTT. Together with reference TRBV11-1 and TRBJ2-3, the CDR3 gives the full variable domain: EAEVAQSPRYKITEKSQAVAFWCDPISGHATLYWYRQILGQGPELLVQFQDESVVDDSQLPKDRFSAERLKGVDSTLKIQPAELGDSAMYLCASSLMLASTDTQYFGPGTRLTVL.